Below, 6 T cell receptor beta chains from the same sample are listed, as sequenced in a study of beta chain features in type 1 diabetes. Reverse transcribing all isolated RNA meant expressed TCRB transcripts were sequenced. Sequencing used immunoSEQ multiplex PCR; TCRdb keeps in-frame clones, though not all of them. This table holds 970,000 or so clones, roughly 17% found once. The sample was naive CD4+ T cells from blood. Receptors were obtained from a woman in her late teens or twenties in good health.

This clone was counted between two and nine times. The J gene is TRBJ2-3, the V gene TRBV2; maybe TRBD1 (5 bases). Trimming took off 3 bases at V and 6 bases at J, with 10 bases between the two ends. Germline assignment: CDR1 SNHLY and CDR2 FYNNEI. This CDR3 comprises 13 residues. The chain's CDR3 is CASSDGAGDTQYF. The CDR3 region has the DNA TGTGCCAGCAGTGATGGAGCAGGGGATACGCAGTATTTT.

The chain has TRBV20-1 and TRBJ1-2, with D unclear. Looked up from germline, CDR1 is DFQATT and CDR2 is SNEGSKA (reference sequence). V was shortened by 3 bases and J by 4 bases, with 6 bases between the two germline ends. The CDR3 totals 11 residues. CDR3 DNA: TGCAGTGCTAGTGAAAGCTATGGCTACACCTTC. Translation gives CSASESYGYTF.

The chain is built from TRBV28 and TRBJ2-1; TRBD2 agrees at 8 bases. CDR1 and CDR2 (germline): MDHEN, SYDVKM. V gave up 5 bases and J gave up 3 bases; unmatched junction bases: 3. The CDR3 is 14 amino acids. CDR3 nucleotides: TGTGCCAGCAGTACTAGCGGCCTCTACAATGAGCAGTTCTTC. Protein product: CASSTSGLYNEQFF.

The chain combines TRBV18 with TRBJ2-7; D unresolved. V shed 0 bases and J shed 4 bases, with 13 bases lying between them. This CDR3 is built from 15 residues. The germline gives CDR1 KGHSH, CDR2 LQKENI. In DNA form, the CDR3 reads TGTGCCAGCTCACCACCCTACACCCGCCAGTACGAGCAGTACTTC. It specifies CASSPPYTRQYEQYF.

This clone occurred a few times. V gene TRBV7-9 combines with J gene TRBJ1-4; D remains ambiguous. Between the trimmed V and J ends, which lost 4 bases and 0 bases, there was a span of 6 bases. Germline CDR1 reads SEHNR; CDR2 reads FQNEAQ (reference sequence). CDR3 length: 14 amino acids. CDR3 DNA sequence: TGTGCCAGCAGCTCCATCCCAACTAATGAAAAACTGTTTTTT. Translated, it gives CASSSIPTNEKLFF.

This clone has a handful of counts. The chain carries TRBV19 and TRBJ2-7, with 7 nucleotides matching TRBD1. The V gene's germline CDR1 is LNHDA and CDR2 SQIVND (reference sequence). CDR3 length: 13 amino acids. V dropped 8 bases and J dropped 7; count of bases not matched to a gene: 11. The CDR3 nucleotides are TGTGCCAGTGGGTCCAGGGGGTCACGAGAGCAGTACTTC. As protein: CASGSRGSREQYF.